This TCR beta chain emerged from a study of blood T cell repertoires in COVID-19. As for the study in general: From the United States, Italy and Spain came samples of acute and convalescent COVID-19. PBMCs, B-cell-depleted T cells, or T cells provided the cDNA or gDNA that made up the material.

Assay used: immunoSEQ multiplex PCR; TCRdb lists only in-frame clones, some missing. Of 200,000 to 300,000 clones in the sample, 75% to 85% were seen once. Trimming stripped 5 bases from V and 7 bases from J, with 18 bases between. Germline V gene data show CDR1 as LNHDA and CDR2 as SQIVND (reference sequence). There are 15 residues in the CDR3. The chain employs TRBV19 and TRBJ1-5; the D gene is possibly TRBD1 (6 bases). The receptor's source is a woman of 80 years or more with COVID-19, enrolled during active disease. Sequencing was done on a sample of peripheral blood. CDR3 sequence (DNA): TGTGCCAGTAGTCGGTTGAGGGCAGGGGAACAGCCCCAGCATTTT. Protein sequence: CASSRLRAGEQPQHF. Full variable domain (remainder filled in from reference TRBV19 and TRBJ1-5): DGGITQSPKYLFRKEGQNVTLSCEQNLNHDAMYWYRQDPGQGLRLIYYSQIVNDFQKGDIAEGYSVSREKKESFPLTVTSAQKNPTAFYLCASSRLRAGEQPQHFGDGTRLSIL.